The 17 T cell receptor beta chains below come from one sample, sequenced in a study of blood T cell repertoires in COVID-19. Measured with immunoSEQ multiplex PCR; TCRdb has only the in-frame clones, and not every one. Altogether over 150,000 clones are present, more than 80% being singletons, with the ten largest covering about 6.3%. The sample comprised PBMCs or T cells enriched from blood (not recorded which). Receptors were obtained from a man aged 40-49 years who had recovered from COVID-19.

J is TRBJ2-1 and V is TRBV9; 10 nucleotides agree with TRBD2. The CDR3 loop spans 15 amino acids. J was trimmed by 9 bases and V by 3 bases; bases with no gene match: 9. Germline CDR1 reads SGDLS; CDR2 reads YYNGEE. The CDR3 DNA follows: TGTGCCAGCAGCGCGTCTAGCGGGAGCGGCGGTGAGCAGTTCTTC. It encodes CASSASSGSGGEQFF.

This clone has just a few counts. This rearrangement joins TRBV2 to TRBJ1-2; 7 bases fit TRBD1. V lost 6 bases and J lost 4; bases outside the gene matches: 11. The CDR3 is made up of 15 amino acids. Per the germline V gene, CDR1 is SNHLY and CDR2 is FYNNEI. CDR3: CASRHTGDAIYGYTF. CDR3 coding DNA: TGTGCCAGCAGACATACAGGGGATGCCATCTATGGCTACACCTTC. The entire variable domain, with the rest obtained from reference TRBV2 and TRBJ1-2, is as follows: EPEVTQTPSHQVTQMGQEVILRCVPISNHLYFYWYRQILGQKVEFLVSFYNNEISEKSEIFDDQFSVERPDGSNFTLKIRSTKLEDSAMYFCASRHTGDAIYGYTFGSGTRLTVV.

The chain links TRBV6-5 to TRBJ1-3, with D possibly TRBD1 on 5 matching bases. Trimming took off 4 bases at V and 4 bases at J, with 14 bases between the two ends. The length of the CDR3 is 15 residues. Germline V CDR1 and CDR2: MNHEY, SVGAGI. The CDR3, as DNA: TGTGCCAGCAGTTTTGGGGCTGGGAGGGGAAACACCATATATTTT. Protein sequence: CASSFGAGRGNTIYF.

The chain uses TRBV10-3 and TRBJ1-4, with 9 bases lining up with TRBD1. The germline CDR1 and CDR2 sequences are ENHRY and SYGVKD. V was clipped by 10 bases and J by 1 base; unmatched bases: 10. The CDR3 covers 16 residues. The CDR3 loop is CATKGGQGVTNEKLFF. In nucleotides, the CDR3 is TGTGCCACCAAAGGGGGACAGGGTGTAACTAATGAAAAACTGTTTTTT.

This sequence joins TRBV20-1 and TRBJ1-2, with D maybe TRBD1 (5 bases). CDR1 is DFQATT, CDR2 SNEGSKA, per germline (reference sequence). The length of the CDR3 is 14 residues. The germline V and J ends were trimmed by 3 bases and 4 bases, with 15 bases remaining between them. The CDR3 bases are TGCAGTGCTAGTAGGCAGGGCGGAATCTATGGCTACACCTTC. Residues: CSASRQGGIYGYTF.

Here the CDR3 DNA reads TGTGCCAGTATAACTAGCCTGTCGGTCGGGGAGCTGTTTTTT. Encoded protein: CASITSLSVGELFF. The gene calls are TRBV2 and TRBJ2-2, with D maybe TRBD2 (6 bases). The CDR3 is 14 amino acids. With 9 bases removed from V and 7 bases from J, the gap between germline ends came to 18 bases. The V gene's germline CDR1 is SNHLY and CDR2 FYNNEI.

The chain recombines TRBV12-3 or TRBV12-4 with TRBJ2-7; D possibly corresponds to TRBD2 (6 bases). This CDR3 comprises 12 residues. Trimming took off 6 bases at V and 2 bases at J, with 8 bases between the two ends. The DNA for the CDR3 is TGTGCCAGCAGCACGGGGGCCTACGAGCAGTACTTC. Residues: CASSTGAYEQYF.

The chain carries TRBV7-3 and TRBJ2-2, with 10 bases lining up with TRBD1. Losses at the gene ends were 0 bases for V and 6 bases for J; bases not matched to a gene: 4. The CDR3 loop spans 16 amino acids. Germline CDR1 and CDR2: SGHTA and FQGTGA. The chain's CDR3 is CASSLTGTGAAGELFF. The CDR3 coding sequence is TGTGCCAGCAGCTTAACTGGGACAGGGGCCGCCGGGGAGCTGTTTTTT.

This clone showed up many times. The chain employs TRBV30 and TRBJ2-2, with D perhaps TRBD2 (7 bases). The length of the CDR3 is 15 residues. Looked up from germline, CDR1 is GTSNPN and CDR2 is SVGIG (reference sequence). The V end lost 0 bases, the J end lost 6 bases, and 14 bases lay between the germline ends. The CDR3 loop reads CAWSVGGAEAGELFF. The DNA of the CDR3 is TGTGCCTGGAGTGTGGGGGGGGCTGAGGCCGGGGAGCTGTTTTTT.

The chain recombines TRBV11-3 with TRBJ2-5, with TRBD2 identical over 14 bases. The germline V gene has CDR1 SGHNT and CDR2 YENEEA. The CDR3 covers 16 residues. V gave up 2 bases and J gave up 5 bases; unmatched junction bases: 4. CDR3 nucleotides: TGTGCCAGCAGCTTACTACGACTAGCGGGGGGGGAGACCCAGTACTTC. This translates into CASSLLRLAGGETQYF.

The sample holds one count of this clone. The chain couples TRBV4-1 to TRBJ2-7, with 7 bases lining up with TRBD2. This CDR3 has 14 residues. Trimming removed 1 base from V and 6 bases from J; junction bases left unmatched: 6. CDR1 and CDR2 from the germline V gene are MGHRA and YSYEKL. DNA for the CDR3: TGCGCCAGCAGCCAAGCCGGCAGGGAGGGCGAGCAGTACTTC. Translated: CASSQAGREGEQYF.

The rearrangement links TRBV30 to TRBJ1-1; the D is unclear. Trimming pared 2 bases from V and 4 bases from J, leaving 11 bases between. The CDR3 has 13 amino acids. CDR1 and CDR2 from the germline V gene are GTSNPN and SVGIG (reference sequence). CDR3 DNA sequence: TGTGCCTGGAGTTTTACATCGGGCACTGAAGCTTTCTTT. This translates into CAWSFTSGTEAFF. The full variable domain, completed using reference TRBV30 and TRBJ1-1, is SQTIHQWPATLVQPVGSPLSLECTVEGTSNPNLYWYRQAAGRGLQLLFYSVGIGQISSEVPQNLSASRPQDRQFILSSKKLLLSDSGFYLCAWSFTSGTEAFFGQGTRLTVV.

This chain links TRBV30 with TRBJ2-1; D gene ambiguous. Germline V lookup: CDR1 GTSNPN, CDR2 SVGIG (reference sequence). This CDR3 is built from 14 residues. Trimming stripped 2 bases from V and 5 bases from J, with 13 bases between. CDR3 in amino acids: CAWSSGLPHNEQFF. The CDR3 nucleotides read TGTGCCTGGAGTTCCGGTCTCCCGCACAATGAGCAGTTCTTC.

The chain combines TRBV6-5 with TRBJ1-4; D perhaps matches TRBD1 (6 bases). The germline V and J ends were trimmed by 3 bases and 6 bases, with 11 bases remaining between them. Per germline, CDR1 MNHEY and CDR2 SVGAGI. The CDR3 has 14 amino acids. The CDR3 sequence is CASSYAGADEKLFF. In DNA, the CDR3 is TGTGCCAGCAGTTATGCGGGGGCAGATGAAAAACTGTTTTTT.

This chain joins TRBV10-3 and TRBJ1-1; 7 bases align to TRBD1. This CDR3 has 13 residues. J was trimmed by 6 bases and V by 3 bases; bases with no gene match: 4. Germline CDR1 reads ENHRY; CDR2 reads SYGVKD. CDR3 residues: CAISESQGAEAFF. For the CDR3, the DNA is TGTGCCATCAGTGAAAGCCAGGGGGCTGAAGCTTTCTTT.

This chain uses TRBV20-1 with TRBJ2-1; D is unclear. The ends were cut back, 2 bases at V and 8 bases at J, with 4 bases in the middle. CDR3 length equals 10 residues. Germline values: CDR1 DFQATT, CDR2 SNEGSKA (reference sequence). CDR3 amino acids: CSARYDEQFF. As DNA, the CDR3 is TGCAGTGCTAGATATGATGAGCAGTTCTTC.

This chain uses TRBV19 with TRBJ1-2, with a weak D call TRBD1 (5 bases). The CDR3 runs 13 residues. CDR1 and CDR2 (germline): LNHDA, SQIVND (reference sequence). The V gene lost 6 bases and the J gene lost 8 bases, with 16 bases spanning the gap. The CDR3 loop is CASSILSGKGYTF. DNA of the CDR3: TGTGCCAGTAGCATCTTATCAGGGAAAGGCTACACCTTC.